The 5 T cell receptor beta chains reported below all come from one sample, sequenced in a study of blood T cells in healthy people across ages. A J-beta primer mix and a sample-barcoded 5' primer were used in a second PCR of about 7 to 12 cycles. Each CDR3 protein gets one entry after TCRdb re-called the 5' RACE reads with MiXCR. The table lists around 800,000 distinct CDR3 sequences, approximately 44% of them singletons. Sequencing was performed on blood. Receptor source: a man in his sixties in good health.

This clonotype came up a few times. The chain carries TRBV9 and TRBJ2-3; 7 bases match TRBD2. Losses at the gene ends were 4 bases for V and 3 bases for J; bases not matched to a gene: 2. The CDR3 has 13 residues. The V gene's germline CDR1 is SGDLS and CDR2 YYNGEE. This CDR3 reads CASSKRGTDTQYF. For the CDR3, the DNA is TGTGCCAGCAGCAAGCGGGGAACAGATACGCAGTATTTT.

This clonotype was recorded a few times. This sequence joins TRBV27 and TRBJ2-7; D possibly corresponds to TRBD2 (6 bases). The CDR3 has 13 residues. Germline-derived CDR1 and CDR2 are MNHEY and SMNVEV (reference sequence). Trimming cost V 8 bases and J 3 bases, with 14 bases left between them. The CDR3 region has the DNA TGTGCCAGCGGGAGGAGACCAGTCTACGAGCAGTACTTC. Its translation: CASGRRPVYEQYF.

This clonotype was recorded a few times. The chain is built from TRBV28 and TRBJ2-7; D uncertain. The length of the CDR3 is 15 residues. Trimming removed 3 bases at V and 6 bases at J, with 18 bases between. In germline, CDR1 is MDHEN, CDR2 SYDVKM. DNA for the CDR3: TGTGCCAGCAGTTTCGGGTCCGACGAAGGTCCCGAGCAGTACTTC. Its translation: CASSFGSDEGPEQYF.

The V gene is TRBV5-5, the J gene TRBJ2-1, with TRBD1 matching 7 bases. V gave up 0 bases and J gave up 9 bases; unmatched junction bases: 6. CDR1 and CDR2 (germline): SGHKS, YYEKEE (reference sequence). The CDR3 spans 14 residues. CDR3 sequence: CASSLESSGGEQFF. CDR3 nucleotides: TGTGCCAGCAGCTTGGAGAGTTCAGGGGGTGAGCAGTTCTTC.

The gene calls are TRBV27 and TRBJ1-1, with D perhaps matching TRBD1 (5 bases). The CDR3 contains 14 residues. V was shortened by 5 bases and J by 8 bases, with 18 bases between the two germline ends. From germline, CDR1 is MNHEY and CDR2 SMNVEV (reference sequence). The CDR3 DNA follows: TGTGCCAGCAGTCCCGGACCCCGGGCAGGGGAAGCTTTCTTT. It is translated as CASSPGPRAGEAFF.